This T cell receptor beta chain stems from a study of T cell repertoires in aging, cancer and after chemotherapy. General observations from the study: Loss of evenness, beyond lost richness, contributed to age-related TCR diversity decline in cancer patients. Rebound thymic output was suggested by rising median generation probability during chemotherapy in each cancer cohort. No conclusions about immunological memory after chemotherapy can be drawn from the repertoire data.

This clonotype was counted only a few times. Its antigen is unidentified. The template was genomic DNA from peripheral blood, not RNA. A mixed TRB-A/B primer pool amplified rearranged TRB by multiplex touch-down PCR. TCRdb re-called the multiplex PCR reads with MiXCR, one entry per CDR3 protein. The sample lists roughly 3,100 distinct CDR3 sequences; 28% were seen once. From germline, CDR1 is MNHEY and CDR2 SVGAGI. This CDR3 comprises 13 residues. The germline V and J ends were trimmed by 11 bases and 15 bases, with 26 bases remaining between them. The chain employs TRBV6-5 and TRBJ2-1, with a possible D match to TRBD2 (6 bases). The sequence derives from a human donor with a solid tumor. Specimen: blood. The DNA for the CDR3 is TGTGCCTCCTTGGGACTCATCGTTGGAAAGCTGTTCTTC. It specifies CASLGLIVGKLFF.